This TCR beta chain is from a study of blood T cell repertoires in COVID-19. Turning to the study itself: Sites in the United States, Italy and Spain provided acute and convalescent COVID-19 samples. Nucleic acid was either cDNA or gDNA, and it came from T cells, B-cell-depleted T cells, or PBMCs.

Original processing notes: How many nucleated cells were present was estimated from reference gene primer amplification. Assay used: immunoSEQ multiplex PCR; TCRdb lists only in-frame clones, some missing. V, J and clone size are those of that table, while D and trimming were read from the DNA. Here the sample spans 250,000 to 350,000 clones, approximately 88% being singletons. Per germline, CDR1 SNHLY and CDR2 FYNNEI. With 7 bases clipped from V and 6 bases from J, the junction kept 9 bases outside the gene matches. There are 15 residues in the CDR3. V is TRBV2 and J is TRBJ1-4, with TRBD1 identical over 9 bases. The origin of this receptor is a woman aged 30 to 39 who had recovered from COVID-19. The sample comprised peripheral blood. For the CDR3, the DNA is TGTGCCAGCACCTACCACGGGACAGGGTATGAAAAACTGTTTTTT. Protein sequence: CASTYHGTGYEKLFF.